This T cell receptor (beta chain) is from a study of identical twins. Many counts were recorded for this clonotype. CDR3 length equals 15 residues. CDR1 and CDR2 (germline): SGDLS, YYNGEE. J lost 2 bases, V lost 2 bases, and 5 bases had no gene match. TCRdb redid the calling of the 5' RACE reads with MiXCR, one entry per CDR3 protein. Of some 710,000 distinct CDR3 sequences listed, over 5% are singletons. The sequenced sample consisted of naive T cells sorted from blood. The sequence was collected from a man aged 18 to 35 in good health. This rearrangement joins TRBV9 to TRBJ2-5, with 8 bases matching TRBD1. The CDR3, as DNA: TGTGCCAGCAGCGTGGGGACAGGCGATCAAGAGACCCAGTACTTC. Amino acid sequence: CASSVGTGDQETQYF.